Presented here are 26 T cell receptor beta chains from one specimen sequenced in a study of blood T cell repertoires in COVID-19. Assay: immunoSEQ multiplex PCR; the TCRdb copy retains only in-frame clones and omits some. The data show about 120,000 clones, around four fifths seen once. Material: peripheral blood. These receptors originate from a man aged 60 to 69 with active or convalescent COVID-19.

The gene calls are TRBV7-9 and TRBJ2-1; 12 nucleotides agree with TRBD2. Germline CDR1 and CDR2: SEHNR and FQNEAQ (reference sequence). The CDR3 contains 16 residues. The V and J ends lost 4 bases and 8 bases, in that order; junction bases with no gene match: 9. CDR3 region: CASSSKTSGRFDEQFF. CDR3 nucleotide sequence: TGTGCCAGCAGCTCTAAAACTAGCGGGAGGTTCGATGAGCAGTTCTTC. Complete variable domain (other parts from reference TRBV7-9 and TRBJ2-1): DTGVSQNPRHKITKRGQNVTFRCDPISEHNRLYWYRQTLGQGPEFLTYFQNEAQLEKSRLLSDRFSAERPKGSFSTLEIQRTEQGDSAMYLCASSSKTSGRFDEQFFGPGTRLTVL.

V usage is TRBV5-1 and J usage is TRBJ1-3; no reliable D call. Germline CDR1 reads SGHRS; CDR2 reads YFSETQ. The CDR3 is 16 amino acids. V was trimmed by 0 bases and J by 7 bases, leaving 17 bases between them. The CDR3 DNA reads TGCGCCAGCAGCTTGGACGCGGATCCCGGGAGGAACACCATATATTTT. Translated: CASSLDADPGRNTIYF.

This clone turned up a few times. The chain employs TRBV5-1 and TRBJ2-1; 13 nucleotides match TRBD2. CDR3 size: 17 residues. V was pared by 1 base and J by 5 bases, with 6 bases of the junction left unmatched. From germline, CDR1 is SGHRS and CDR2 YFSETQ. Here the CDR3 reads CASSLRTGLAGNNEQFF. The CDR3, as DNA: TGCGCCAGCAGCTTGCGCACGGGACTAGCGGGAAACAATGAGCAGTTCTTC.

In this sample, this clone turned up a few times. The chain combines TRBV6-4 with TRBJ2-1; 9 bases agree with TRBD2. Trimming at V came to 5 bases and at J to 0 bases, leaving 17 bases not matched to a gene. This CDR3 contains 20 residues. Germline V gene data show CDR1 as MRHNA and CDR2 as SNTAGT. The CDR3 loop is CASSPIPGGRALSSYNEQFF. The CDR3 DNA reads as TGTGCCAGCAGTCCTATCCCTGGCGGGAGGGCCCTAAGCTCCTACAATGAGCAGTTCTTC.

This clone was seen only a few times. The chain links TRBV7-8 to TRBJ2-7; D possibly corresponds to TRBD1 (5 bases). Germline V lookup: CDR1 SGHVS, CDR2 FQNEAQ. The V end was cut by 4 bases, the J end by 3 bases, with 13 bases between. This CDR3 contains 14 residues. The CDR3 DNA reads TGTGCCAGCAGCTCGACAGAGATTAACTACGAGCAGTACTTC. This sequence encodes CASSSTEINYEQYF.

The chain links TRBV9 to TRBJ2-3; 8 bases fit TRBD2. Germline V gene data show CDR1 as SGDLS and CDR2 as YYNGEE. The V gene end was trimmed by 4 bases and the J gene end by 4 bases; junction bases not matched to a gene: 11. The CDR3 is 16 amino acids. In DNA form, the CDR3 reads TGTGCCAGCAGCCCCTCGGACCCGGGAGGGGCAGATACGCAGTATTTT. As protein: CASSPSDPGGADTQYF.

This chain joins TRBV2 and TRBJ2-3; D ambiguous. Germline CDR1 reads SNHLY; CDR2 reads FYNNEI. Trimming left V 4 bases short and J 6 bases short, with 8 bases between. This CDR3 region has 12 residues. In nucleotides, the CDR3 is TGTGCCAGCAGTGTAGAAACGGATACGCAGTATTTT. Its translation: CASSVETDTQYF. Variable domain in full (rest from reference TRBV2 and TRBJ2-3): EPEVTQTPSHQVTQMGQEVILRCVPISNHLYFYWYRQILGQKVEFLVSFYNNEISEKSEIFDDQFSVERPDGSNFTLKIRSTKLEDSAMYFCASSVETDTQYFGPGTRLTVL.

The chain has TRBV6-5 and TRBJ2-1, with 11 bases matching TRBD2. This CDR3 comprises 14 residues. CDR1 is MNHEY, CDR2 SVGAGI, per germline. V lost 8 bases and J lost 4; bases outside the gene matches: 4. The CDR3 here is CASGRTSGYNEQFF. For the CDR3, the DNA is TGTGCCAGCGGACGGACTAGCGGGTACAATGAGCAGTTCTTC.

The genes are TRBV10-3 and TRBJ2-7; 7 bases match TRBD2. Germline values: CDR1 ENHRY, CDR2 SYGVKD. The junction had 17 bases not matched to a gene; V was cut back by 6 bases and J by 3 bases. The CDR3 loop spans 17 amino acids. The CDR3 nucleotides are TGTGCCATCAGCCGCAACTCGCAGGGAGGGAAGAACTACGAGCAGTACTTC. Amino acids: CAISRNSQGGKNYEQYF.

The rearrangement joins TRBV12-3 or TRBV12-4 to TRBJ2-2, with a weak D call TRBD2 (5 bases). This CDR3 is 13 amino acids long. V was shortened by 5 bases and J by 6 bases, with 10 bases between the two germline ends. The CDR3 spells CASSPQAAGELFF. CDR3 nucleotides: TGTGCCAGCAGTCCCCAAGCGGCCGGGGAGCTGTTTTTT.

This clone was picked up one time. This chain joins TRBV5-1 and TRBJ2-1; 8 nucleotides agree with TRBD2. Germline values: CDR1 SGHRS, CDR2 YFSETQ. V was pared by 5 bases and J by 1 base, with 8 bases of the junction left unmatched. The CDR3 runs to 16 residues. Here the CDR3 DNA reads TGCGCCAGCAGTCTCCAAGCTAGCGGGTCCTACAATGAGCAGTTCTTC. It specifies CASSLQASGSYNEQFF.

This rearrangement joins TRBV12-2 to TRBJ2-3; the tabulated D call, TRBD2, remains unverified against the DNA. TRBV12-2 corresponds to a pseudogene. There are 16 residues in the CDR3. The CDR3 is CASRKDGLADQGTQYF. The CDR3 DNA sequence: TGTGCAAGTCGCAAAGACGGACTAGCGGATCAGGGTACGCAGTATTTT.

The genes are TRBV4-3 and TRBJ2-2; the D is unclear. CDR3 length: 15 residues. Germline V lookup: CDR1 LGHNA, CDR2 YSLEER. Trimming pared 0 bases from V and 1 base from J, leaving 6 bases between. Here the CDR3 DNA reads TGCGCCAGCAGCCAAGACAGGTTGAACACCGGGGAGCTGTTTTTT. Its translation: CASSQDRLNTGELFF.

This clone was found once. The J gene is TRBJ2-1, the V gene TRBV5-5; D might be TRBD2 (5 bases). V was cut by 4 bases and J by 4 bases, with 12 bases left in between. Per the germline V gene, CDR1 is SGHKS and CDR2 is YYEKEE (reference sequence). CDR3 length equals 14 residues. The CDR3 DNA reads TGTGCCAGCAGCCGGGATCAGGATTACAATGAGCAGTTCTTC. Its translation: CASSRDQDYNEQFF. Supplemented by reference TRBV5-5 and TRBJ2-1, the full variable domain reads DAGVTQSPTHLIKTRGQQVTLRCSPISGHKSVSWYQQVLGQGPQFIFQYYEKEERGRGNFPDRFSARQFPNYSSELNVNALLLGDSALYLCASSRDQDYNEQFFGPGTRLTVL.

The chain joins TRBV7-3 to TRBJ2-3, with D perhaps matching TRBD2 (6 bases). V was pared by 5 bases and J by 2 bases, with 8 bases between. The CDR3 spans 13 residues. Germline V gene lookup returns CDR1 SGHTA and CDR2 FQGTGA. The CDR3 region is CASSRDFTDTQYF. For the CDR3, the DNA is TGTGCCAGCAGCCGGGACTTCACAGATACGCAGTATTTT. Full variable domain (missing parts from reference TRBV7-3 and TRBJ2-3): GAGVSQTPSNKVTEKGKYVELRCDPISGHTALYWYRQSLGQGPEFLIYFQGTGAADDSGLPNDRFFAVRPEGSVSTLKIQRTERGDSAVYLCASSRDFTDTQYFGPGTRLTVL.

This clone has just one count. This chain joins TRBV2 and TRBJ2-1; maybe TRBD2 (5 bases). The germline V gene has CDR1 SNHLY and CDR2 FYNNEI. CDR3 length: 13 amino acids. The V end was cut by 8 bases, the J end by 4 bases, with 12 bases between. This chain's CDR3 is CASSPREYNEQFF. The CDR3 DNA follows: TGTGCCAGCTCACCTCGGGAATACAATGAGCAGTTCTTC. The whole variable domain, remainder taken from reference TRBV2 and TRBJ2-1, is EPEVTQTPSHQVTQMGQEVILRCVPISNHLYFYWYRQILGQKVEFLVSFYNNEISEKSEIFDDQFSVERPDGSNFTLKIRSTKLEDSAMYFCASSPREYNEQFFGPGTRLTVL.

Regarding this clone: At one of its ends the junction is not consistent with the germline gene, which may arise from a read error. CDR3 region: CATSREGNRGRIGSPLHF. The DNA of the CDR3 is TGTGCCACCAGCCGAGAGGGAAACAGGGGAAGAATCGGATCACCCCTCCACTTT. This chain uses TRBV15 with TRBJ1-6, with TRBD1 identical over 7 bases. The CDR3 has 18 amino acids. The germline V gene encodes CDR1 LNHNV and CDR2 YYDKDF (reference sequence).

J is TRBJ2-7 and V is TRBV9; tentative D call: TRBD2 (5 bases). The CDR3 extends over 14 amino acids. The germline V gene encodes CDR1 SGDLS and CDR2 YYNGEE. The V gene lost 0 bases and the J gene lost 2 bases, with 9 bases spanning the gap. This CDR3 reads CASSVGGSAYEQYF. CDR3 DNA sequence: TGTGCCAGCAGCGTAGGAGGGTCCGCCTACGAGCAGTACTTC.

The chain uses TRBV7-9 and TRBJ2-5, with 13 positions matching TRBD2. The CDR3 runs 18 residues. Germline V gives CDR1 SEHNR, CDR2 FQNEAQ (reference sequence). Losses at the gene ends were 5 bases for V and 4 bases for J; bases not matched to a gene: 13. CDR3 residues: CASSLTPGLAGRLETQYF. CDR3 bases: TGTGCCAGCAGCCTTACGCCGGGACTAGCGGGACGATTAGAGACCCAGTACTTC.

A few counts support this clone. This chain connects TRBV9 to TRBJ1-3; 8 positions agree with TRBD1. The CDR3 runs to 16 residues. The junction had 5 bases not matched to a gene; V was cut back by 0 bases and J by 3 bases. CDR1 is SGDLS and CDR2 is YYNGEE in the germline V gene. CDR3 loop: CASSVGQGAFGNTIYF. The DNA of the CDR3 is TGTGCCAGCAGCGTAGGGCAGGGGGCATTTGGAAACACCATATATTTT.

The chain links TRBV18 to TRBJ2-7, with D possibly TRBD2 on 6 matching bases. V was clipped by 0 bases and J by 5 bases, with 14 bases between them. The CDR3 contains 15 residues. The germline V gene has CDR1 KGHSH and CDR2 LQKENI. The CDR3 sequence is CASSPPGGVYHEQYF. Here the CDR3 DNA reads TGTGCCAGCTCACCACCGGGCGGGGTCTACCACGAGCAGTACTTC.

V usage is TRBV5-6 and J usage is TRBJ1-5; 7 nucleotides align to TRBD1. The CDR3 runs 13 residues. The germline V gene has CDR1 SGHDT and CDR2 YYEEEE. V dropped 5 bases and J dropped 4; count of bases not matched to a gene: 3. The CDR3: CASSWTGNQPQHF. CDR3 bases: TGTGCCAGCAGTTGGACAGGTAATCAGCCCCAGCATTTT.

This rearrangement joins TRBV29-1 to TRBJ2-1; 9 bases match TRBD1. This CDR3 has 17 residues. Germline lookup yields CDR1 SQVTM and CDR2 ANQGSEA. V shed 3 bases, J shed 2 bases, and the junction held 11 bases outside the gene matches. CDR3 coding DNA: TGCAGCGTTGAGCGTCCCGGGACAGGGCCCCCCTACAATGAGCAGTTCTTC. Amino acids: CSVERPGTGPPYNEQFF.

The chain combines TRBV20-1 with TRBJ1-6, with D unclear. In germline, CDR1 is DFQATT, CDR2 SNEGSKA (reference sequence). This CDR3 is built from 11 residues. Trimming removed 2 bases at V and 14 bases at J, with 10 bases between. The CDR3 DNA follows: TGCAGTGCTAGACCAGGACTTTCCCTCCACTTT. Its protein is CSARPGLSLHF.

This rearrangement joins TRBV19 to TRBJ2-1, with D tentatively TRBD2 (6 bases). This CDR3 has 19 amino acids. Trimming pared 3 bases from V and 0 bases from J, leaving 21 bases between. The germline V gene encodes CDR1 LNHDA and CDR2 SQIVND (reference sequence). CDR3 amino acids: CASSITLARTLSSYNEQFF. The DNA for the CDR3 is TGTGCCAGTAGTATCACGCTAGCGCGAACTCTAAGCTCCTACAATGAGCAGTTCTTC.

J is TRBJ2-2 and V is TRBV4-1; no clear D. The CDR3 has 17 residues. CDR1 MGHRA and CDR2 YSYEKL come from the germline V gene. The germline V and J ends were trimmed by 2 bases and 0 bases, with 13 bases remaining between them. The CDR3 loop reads CASSQLSILANTGELFF. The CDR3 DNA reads TGCGCCAGCAGCCAATTGAGCATACTCGCGAACACCGGGGAGCTGTTTTTT.